This TCR beta chain was profiled in a study of blood T cell repertoires in COVID-19. Libraries were prepared by immunoSEQ multiplex PCR; TCRdb keeps only in-frame clonotypes and omits some of them. The sample lists about 310,000 clones; roughly 90% were seen once. This clone has only a few counts. Germline-derived CDR1 and CDR2 are SGHTA and FQGNSA. Trimming removed 2 bases from V and 0 bases from J, with 8 bases in between. The CDR3 is made up of 16 amino acids. The source is a woman in her forties who had recovered from COVID-19. Sequenced sample: PBMCs or T cells enriched from blood (not recorded which). The chain joins TRBV7-2 to TRBJ2-6, with D uncertain. CDR3 loop: CASSLFSGSGANVLTF. The CDR3, as DNA: TGTGCCAGCAGCTTATTCTCGGGCTCTGGGGCCAACGTCCTGACTTTC.